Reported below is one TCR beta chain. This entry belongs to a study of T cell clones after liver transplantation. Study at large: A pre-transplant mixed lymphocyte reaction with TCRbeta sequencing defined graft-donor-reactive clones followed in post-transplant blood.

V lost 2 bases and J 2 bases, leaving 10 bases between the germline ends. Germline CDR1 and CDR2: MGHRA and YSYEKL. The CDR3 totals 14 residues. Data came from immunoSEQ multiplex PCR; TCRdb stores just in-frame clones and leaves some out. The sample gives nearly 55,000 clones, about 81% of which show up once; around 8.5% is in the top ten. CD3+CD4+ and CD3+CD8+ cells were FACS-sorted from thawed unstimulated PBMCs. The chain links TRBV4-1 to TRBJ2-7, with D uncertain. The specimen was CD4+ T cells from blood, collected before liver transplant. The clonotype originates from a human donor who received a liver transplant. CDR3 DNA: TGCGCCAGCAGCCAATTGGGCGTAACCTACGAGCAGTACTTC. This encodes CASSQLGVTYEQYF.